This entry is about one T cell receptor beta chain. Its target is unknown. The CDR3 length is 16 residues. With 1 base removed from V and 2 bases from J, the gap between germline ends came to 11 bases. Germline V gives CDR1 LGHNA, CDR2 YNFKEQ. The record originates from a study of lymphopenia after photon versus proton radiotherapy. Study-level findings and limits: Relative stability marked proton patients; photon patients lost diversity and naive cells.

Measured with immunoSEQ multiplex PCR; TCRdb has only the in-frame clones, and not every one. The sample holds around 35,000 clones, approximately 81% seen once. The V gene is TRBV4-2, the J gene TRBJ1-4, with unresolved D. The specimen comprised peripheral blood, sampled from a patient treated with photon-based radiotherapy. The clonotype was recovered from a man aged 45-65 years with gastric cancer. CDR3 residues: CASSQAAEATNEKLFF. Here the CDR3 DNA reads TGTGCCAGCAGCCAAGCGGCGGAGGCGACTAATGAAAAACTGTTTTTT.